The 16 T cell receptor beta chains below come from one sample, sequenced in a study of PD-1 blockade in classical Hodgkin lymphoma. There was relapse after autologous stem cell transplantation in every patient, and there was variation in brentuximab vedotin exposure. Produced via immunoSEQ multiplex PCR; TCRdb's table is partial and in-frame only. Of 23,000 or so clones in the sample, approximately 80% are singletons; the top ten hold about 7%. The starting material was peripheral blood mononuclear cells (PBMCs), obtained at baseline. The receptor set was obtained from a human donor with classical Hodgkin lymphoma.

In DNA form, the CDR3 reads TGTGCCAGCAGTAAGGTCGCCGGGGAGCTGTTTTTT. Protein sequence: CASSKVAGELFF. The chain is built from TRBV27 and TRBJ2-2; D not resolved. The germline CDR1 and CDR2 sequences are MNHEY and SMNVEV (reference sequence). CDR3 length: 12 residues. V dropped 5 bases and J dropped 6 bases, with 7 bases sitting between them.

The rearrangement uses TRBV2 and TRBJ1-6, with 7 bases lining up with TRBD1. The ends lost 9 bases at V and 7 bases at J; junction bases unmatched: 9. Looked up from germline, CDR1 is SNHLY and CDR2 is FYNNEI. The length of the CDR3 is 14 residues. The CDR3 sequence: CASEYRGANSPLHF. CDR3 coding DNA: TGTGCCAGTGAATACAGGGGCGCAAATTCACCCCTCCACTTT.

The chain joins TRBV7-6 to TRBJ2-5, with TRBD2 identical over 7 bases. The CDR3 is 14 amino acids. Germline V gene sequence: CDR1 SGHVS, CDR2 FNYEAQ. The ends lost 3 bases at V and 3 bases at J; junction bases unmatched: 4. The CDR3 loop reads CASSFSGLEETQYF. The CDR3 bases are TGTGCCAGCAGCTTCTCTGGACTAGAAGAGACCCAGTACTTC.

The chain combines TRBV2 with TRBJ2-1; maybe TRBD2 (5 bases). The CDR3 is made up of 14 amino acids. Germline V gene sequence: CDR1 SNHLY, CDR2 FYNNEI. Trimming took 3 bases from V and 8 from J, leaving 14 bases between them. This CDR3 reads CASSDGLAYDEQFF. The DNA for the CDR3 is TGTGCCAGCAGTGATGGGCTAGCCTATGATGAGCAGTTCTTC.

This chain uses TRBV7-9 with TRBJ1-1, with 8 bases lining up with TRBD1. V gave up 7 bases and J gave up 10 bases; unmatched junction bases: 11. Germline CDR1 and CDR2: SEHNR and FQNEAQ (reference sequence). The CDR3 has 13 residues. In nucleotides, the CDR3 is TGTGCCAGCACCATGGGACAGGTCGGAGGAGCTTTCTTT. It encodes CASTMGQVGGAFF.

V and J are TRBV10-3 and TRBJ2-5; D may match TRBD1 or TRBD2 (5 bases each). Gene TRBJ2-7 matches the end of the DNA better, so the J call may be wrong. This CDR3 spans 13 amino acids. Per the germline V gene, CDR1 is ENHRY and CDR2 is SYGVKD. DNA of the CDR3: TGTGCCATCAGCCGGGACGGCTCCTACGAGCAGTACTTC. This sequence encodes CAISRDGSYEQYF.

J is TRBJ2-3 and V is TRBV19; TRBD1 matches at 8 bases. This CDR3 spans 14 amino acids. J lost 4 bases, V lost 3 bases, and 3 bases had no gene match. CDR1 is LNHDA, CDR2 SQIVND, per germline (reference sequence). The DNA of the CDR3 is TGTGCCAGTAGTATCTCAGGGGGCGCAGATACGCAGTATTTT. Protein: CASSISGGADTQYF.

CDR3 nucleotides: TGTGCCACACGGGGCAATGAGCAGTTCTTC. It yields the protein CATRGNEQFF. The chain couples TRBV6-6 to TRBJ2-1; TRBD2 is a possible D gene (5 bases). V shed 10 bases and J shed 6 bases, with 7 bases lying between them. The germline CDR1 and CDR2 sequences are MNHNY and SVGAGI (reference sequence). The CDR3 has 10 amino acids.

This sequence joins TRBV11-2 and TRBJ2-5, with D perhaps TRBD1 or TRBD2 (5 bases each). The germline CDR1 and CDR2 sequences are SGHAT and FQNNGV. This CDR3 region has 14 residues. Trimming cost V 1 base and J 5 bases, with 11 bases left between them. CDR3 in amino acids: CASSLAGWGETQYF. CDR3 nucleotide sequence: TGTGCCAGCAGCTTAGCGGGTTGGGGGGAGACCCAGTACTTC.

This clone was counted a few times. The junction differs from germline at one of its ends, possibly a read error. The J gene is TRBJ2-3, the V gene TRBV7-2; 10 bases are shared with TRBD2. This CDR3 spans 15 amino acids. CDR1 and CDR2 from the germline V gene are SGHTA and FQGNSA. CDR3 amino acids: CASSLAGANTDTQYF. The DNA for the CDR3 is TGTGCCAGCAGCCTAGCGGGGGCGAACACAGATACGCAGTATTTT. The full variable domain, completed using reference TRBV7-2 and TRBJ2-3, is GAGVSQSPSNKVTEKGKDVELRCDPISGHTALYWYRQSLGQGLEFLIYFQGNSAPDKSGLPSDRFSAERTGGSVSTLTIQRTQQEDSAVYLCASSLAGANTDTQYFGPGTRLTVL.

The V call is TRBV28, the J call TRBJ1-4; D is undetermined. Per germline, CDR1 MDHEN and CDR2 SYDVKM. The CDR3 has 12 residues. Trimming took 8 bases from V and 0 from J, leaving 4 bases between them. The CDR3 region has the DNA TGTGCCAGCTATGCAACTAATGAAAAACTGTTTTTT. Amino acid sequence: CASYATNEKLFF.

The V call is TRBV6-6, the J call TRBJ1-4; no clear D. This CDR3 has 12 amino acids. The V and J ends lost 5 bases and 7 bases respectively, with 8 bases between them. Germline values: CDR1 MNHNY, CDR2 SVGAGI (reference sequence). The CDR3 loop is CASSLRGEKLFF. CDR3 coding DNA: TGTGCCAGCAGTCTCCGCGGTGAAAAACTGTTTTTT.

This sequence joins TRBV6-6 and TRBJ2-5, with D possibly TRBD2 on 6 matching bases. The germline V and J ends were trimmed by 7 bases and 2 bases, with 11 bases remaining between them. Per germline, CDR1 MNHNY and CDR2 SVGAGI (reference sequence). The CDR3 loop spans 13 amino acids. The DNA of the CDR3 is TGTGCCAGCATTTCGGACTATCAAGAGACCCAGTACTTC. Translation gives CASISDYQETQYF.

DNA for the CDR3: TGCGCCAGCCGCCGGGACAGGGATGAAAAACTGTTTTTT. Amino acid sequence: CASRRDRDEKLFF. The chain employs TRBV5-1 and TRBJ1-4, with 9 positions matching TRBD1. This CDR3 comprises 13 residues. Germline assignment: CDR1 SGHRS and CDR2 YFSETQ. The V segment lost 7 bases and the J segment 6 bases; nucleotides outside the gene matches: 4.

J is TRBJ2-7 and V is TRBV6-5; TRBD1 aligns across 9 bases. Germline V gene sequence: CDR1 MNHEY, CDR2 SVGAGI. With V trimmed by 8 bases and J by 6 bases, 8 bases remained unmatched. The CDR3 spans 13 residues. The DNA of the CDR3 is TGTGCCAGCGGATCCGGGACAGGGCCCGAGCAGTACTTC. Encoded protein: CASGSGTGPEQYF.

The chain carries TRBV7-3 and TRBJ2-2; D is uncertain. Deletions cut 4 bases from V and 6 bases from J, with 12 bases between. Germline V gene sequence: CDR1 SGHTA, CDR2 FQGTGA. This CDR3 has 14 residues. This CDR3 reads CASSSQTVPGELFF. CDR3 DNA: TGTGCCAGCAGCTCCCAAACAGTACCCGGGGAGCTGTTTTTT.